Listed below are T cell receptor beta chains from one sample, sequenced in a study of blood T cell repertoires in COVID-19. Repertoires were generated with immunoSEQ multiplex PCR, while TCRdb's copy carries only in-frame clones and drops some. Among 200,000 to 300,000 clones listed, roughly 79% were seen once. Sequenced material: peripheral blood. These receptors originate from a woman older than 75 with COVID-19, enrolled during active disease. The CDR3 runs from the conserved cysteine through the conserved F or W. The order of the fields is D gene, clone size, J gene, V gene, CDR3 protein, CDR3 DNA. The D gene is left open where the match is weak. Not every row has a clone size; where given, it reads once, few, many or a size class.

D gene: TRBD1; clone size: few; J gene: TRBJ1-4; V gene: TRBV4-3; CDR3 protein: CASSQGQTNNEKLFF; CDR3 DNA: TGCGCCAGCAGCCAGGGACAGACAAATAATGAAAAACTGTTTTTT
D gene: TRBD2; clone size: NA; J gene: TRBJ2-1; V gene: TRBV7-2; CDR3 protein: CASTRTSVYNEQFF; CDR3 DNA: TGTGCCAGCACGAGGACTAGCGTCTACAATGAGCAGTTCTTC
D gene: TRBD1; clone size: NA; J gene: TRBJ1-5; V gene: TRBV7-9; CDR3 protein: CASSLAGTGGNQPQHF; CDR3 DNA: TGTGCCAGCAGCTTAGCGGGTACAGGGGGGAATCAGCCCCAGCATTTT
D gene: NA; clone size: NA; J gene: TRBJ1-2; V gene: TRBV5-4; CDR3 protein: CASSSDRSNYGYTF; CDR3 DNA: TGTGCCAGCAGCTCGGACAGATCTAACTATGGCTACACCTTC
D gene: NA; clone size: NA; J gene: TRBJ2-3; V gene: TRBV5-1; CDR3 protein: CASSGGGFRSDTQYF; CDR3 DNA: TGCGCCAGCAGCGGCGGAGGGTTTAGGTCAGATACGCAGTATTTT
D gene: TRBD2; clone size: NA; J gene: TRBJ2-2; V gene: TRBV5-3; CDR3 protein: CARSLGGTGGTGELFF; CDR3 DNA: TGTGCCAGAAGCTTGGGTGGTACGGGGGGGACCGGGGAGCTGTTTTTT
D gene: TRBD2; clone size: NA; J gene: TRBJ2-5; V gene: TRBV9; CDR3 protein: CASSVRPGTSGSARQETQYF; CDR3 DNA: TGTGCCAGCAGCGTTCGCCCCGGGACTAGCGGGAGCGCTCGTCAAGAGACCCAGTACTTC
D gene: TRBD2; clone size: NA; J gene: TRBJ2-5; V gene: TRBV10-1; CDR3 protein: CASSGSTSGGQETQYF; CDR3 DNA: TGCGCCAGCAGTGGGTCGACTAGCGGGGGGCAAGAGACCCAGTACTTC
D gene: TRBD1; clone size: NA; J gene: TRBJ2-1; V gene: TRBV7-3; CDR3 protein: CASSPSRAGGRFF; CDR3 DNA: TGTGCCAGCAGCCCCTCTCGGGCAGGGGGCCGGTTCTTC
D gene: NA; clone size: NA; J gene: TRBJ1-1; V gene: TRBV5-4; CDR3 protein: CASSYRQVTRNTEAFF; CDR3 DNA: TGTGCCAGCAGCTACCGACAGGTTACTCGAAACACTGAAGCTTTCTTT
D gene: TRBD1; clone size: few; J gene: TRBJ1-5; V gene: TRBV2; CDR3 protein: CASRLAGGAGQPQHF; CDR3 DNA: TGTGCCAGCCGGTTAGCAGGGGGCGCGGGTCAGCCCCAGCATTTT
D gene: NA; clone size: NA; J gene: TRBJ1-2; V gene: TRBV28; CDR3 protein: CASRPTGWKGYTF; CDR3 DNA: TGTGCCAGCAGACCAACAGGGTGGAAGGGCTACACCTTC
D gene: TRBD1; clone size: NA; J gene: TRBJ1-1; V gene: TRBV6-5; CDR3 protein: CASRRRGLGNTEAFF; CDR3 DNA: TGTGCCAGTCGGAGGAGGGGGCTTGGGAACACTGAAGCTTTCTTT
D gene: NA; clone size: once; J gene: TRBJ1-2; V gene: TRBV9; CDR3 protein: CASSVVDYGYTF; CDR3 DNA: TGTGCCAGCAGCGTAGTCGACTATGGCTACACCTTC
D gene: NA; clone size: NA; J gene: TRBJ1-2; V gene: TRBV5-6; CDR3 protein: CASSYGTSGVYGYTF; CDR3 DNA: TGTGCCAGCAGCTATGGGACTTCTGGAGTTTATGGCTACACCTTC